The 2 T cell receptor beta chains below all came from one sample that was sequenced in a study of cytomegalovirus exposure and HLA in healthy donors. PCR was performed using 60 Vbeta and 13 Jbeta primers. Generated by immunoSEQ multiplex PCR, the TCRdb table keeps only in-frame clones and is missing some. Of 150,000 to 200,000 clones listed, under 85% were seen once; the top ten hold 1.5% to 2%. Sequencing was carried out using PBMCs. The receptors were gathered from a woman aged 25 to 39 in good health and CMV-seronegative.

CDR3: CAIRGIAGSEKLFF. In DNA, the CDR3 is TGTGCCATCAGAGGGATAGCTGGGAGTGAAAAACTGTTTTTT. This chain joins TRBV10-3 and TRBJ1-4; D call uncertain. V was shortened by 6 bases and J by 7 bases, with 15 bases between the two germline ends. The V gene's germline CDR1 is ENHRY and CDR2 SYGVKD. This CDR3 comprises 14 residues.

CDR3 region: CASSFPGQRTYEQYF. DNA for the CDR3: TGTGCCAGCAGTTTTCCGGGACAGCGGACCTACGAGCAGTACTTC. The chain combines TRBV25-1 with TRBJ2-7, with 7 bases matching TRBD1. The CDR3 totals 15 residues. In germline, CDR1 is MGHDK, CDR2 SYGVNS. The ends lost 5 bases at V and 2 bases at J; junction bases unmatched: 9.